This TCR beta chain was sequenced in a study of T cell responses to AZD1222 COVID-19 vaccine. Findings of the study overall: Reportedly, close to half of spike-specific TCRs are directed against unmutated variant regions. Once two AZD1222 doses were given, Spike-specific TCR breadth and depth went up. At 160-218 and 743-854, vaccine-associated CD4 TCRs were dominant, and they spanned spike. Donors were mostly white British, more females; clonal diversity possibly underestimated.

The method was immunoSEQ multiplex PCR; TCRdb's version includes in-frame clones alone and lacks a portion of them. This table has some 150,000 clones, 90% to 95% appearing once. Worth noting for this clone: The antigen is unknown.

V shed 4 bases and J 6 bases; nucleotides not matched to a gene: 2. CDR1 SNHLY and CDR2 FYNNEI come from the germline V gene. CDR3 length equals 14 residues. Source: peripheral blood, taken on day 0 of MenACWY control vaccination. This sequence originates from an adult in good health. The chain joins TRBV2 to TRBJ1-5; 11 bases are shared with TRBD1. The CDR3 sequence: CASSGGTGGQPQHF. Written as DNA, the CDR3 is TGTGCCAGCAGTGGTGGGACAGGGGGTCAGCCCCAGCATTTT.